The 2 T cell receptor beta chains below all came from one sample that was sequenced in a study of blood T cell repertoires in COVID-19. Using immunoSEQ multiplex PCR, the repertoire was profiled, and TCRdb retains in-frame clones only, with some absent. The table records 280,000 or so clones, 85% to 90% of them present only once. The specimen was peripheral blood. These receptors were obtained from a human donor in a cohort sampled during active COVID-19.

The rearrangement uses TRBV27 and TRBJ1-2, with 7 bases that match TRBD1. Trimming removed 6 bases from V and 4 bases from J; junction bases left unmatched: 8. Germline loops: CDR1 MNHEY, CDR2 SMNVEV (reference sequence). There are 14 residues in the CDR3. The CDR3 loop is CASSHKRTGYGYTF. The CDR3 DNA reads TGTGCCAGCAGCCACAAACGGACAGGCTATGGCTACACCTTC.

This chain connects TRBV2 to TRBJ2-7; the match to TRBD1 covers 7 bases. With V trimmed by 7 bases and J by 3 bases, 15 bases remained unmatched. CDR1 is SNHLY, CDR2 FYNNEI, per germline. The CDR3 is 16 amino acids. CDR3: CASTHPGQPHLYEQYF. The CDR3 coding sequence is TGTGCCAGCACCCACCCGGGACAGCCTCATCTCTACGAGCAGTACTTC.